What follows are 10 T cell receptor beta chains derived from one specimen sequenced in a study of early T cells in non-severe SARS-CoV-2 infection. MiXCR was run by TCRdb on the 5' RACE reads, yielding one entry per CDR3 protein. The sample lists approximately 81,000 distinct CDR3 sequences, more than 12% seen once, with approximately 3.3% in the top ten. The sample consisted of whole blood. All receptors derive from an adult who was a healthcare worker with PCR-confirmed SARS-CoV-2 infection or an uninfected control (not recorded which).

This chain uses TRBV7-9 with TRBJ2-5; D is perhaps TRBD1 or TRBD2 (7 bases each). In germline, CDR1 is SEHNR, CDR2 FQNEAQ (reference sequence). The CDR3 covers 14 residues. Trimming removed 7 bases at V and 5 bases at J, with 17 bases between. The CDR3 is CASTPRGGIETQYF. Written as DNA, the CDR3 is TGTGCCAGCACCCCCAGGGGGGGGATTGAGACCCAGTACTTC. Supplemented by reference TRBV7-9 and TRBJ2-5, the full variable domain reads DTGVSQNPRHKITKRGQNVTFRCDPISEHNRLYWYRQTLGQGPEFLTYFQNEAQLEKSRLLSDRFSAERPKGSFSTLEIQRTEQGDSAMYLCASTPRGGIETQYFGPGTRLLVL.

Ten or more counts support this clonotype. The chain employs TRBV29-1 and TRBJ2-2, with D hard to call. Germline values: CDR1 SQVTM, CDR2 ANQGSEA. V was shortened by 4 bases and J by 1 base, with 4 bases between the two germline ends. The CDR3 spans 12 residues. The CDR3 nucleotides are TGCAGCGTTGTCGGGAACACCGGGGAGCTGTTTTTT. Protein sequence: CSVVGNTGELFF.

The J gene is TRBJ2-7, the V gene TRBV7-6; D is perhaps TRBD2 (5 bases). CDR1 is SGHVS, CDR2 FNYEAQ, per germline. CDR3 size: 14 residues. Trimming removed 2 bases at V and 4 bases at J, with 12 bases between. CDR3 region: CASSLIEGGYEQYF. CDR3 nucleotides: TGTGCCAGCAGCTTAATTGAGGGCGGGTACGAGCAGTACTTC.

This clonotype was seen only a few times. CDR3 sequence (DNA): TGTGCCAGCATATTTCACACTGAAGCTTTCTTT. Its protein is CASIFHTEAFF. The rearrangement links TRBV2 to TRBJ1-1; D is undetermined. Germline values: CDR1 SNHLY, CDR2 FYNNEI. The length of the CDR3 is 11 residues. V lost 7 bases and J lost 3, with 6 bases in between.

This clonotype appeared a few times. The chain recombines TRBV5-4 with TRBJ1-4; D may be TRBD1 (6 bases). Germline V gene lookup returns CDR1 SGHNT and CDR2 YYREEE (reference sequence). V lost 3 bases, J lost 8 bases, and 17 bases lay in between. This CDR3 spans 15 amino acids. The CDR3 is CASSSSTGRNEKLFF. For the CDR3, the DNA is TGTGCCAGCAGCTCTTCGACAGGCAGAAACGAAAAACTGTTTTTT.

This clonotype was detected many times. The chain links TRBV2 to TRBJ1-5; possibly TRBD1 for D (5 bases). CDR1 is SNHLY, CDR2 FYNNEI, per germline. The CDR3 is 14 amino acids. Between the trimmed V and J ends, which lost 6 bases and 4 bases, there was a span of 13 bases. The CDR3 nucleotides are TGTGCCAGCAGCCATGGGACCGGGAATCAGCCCCAGCATTTT. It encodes CASSHGTGNQPQHF.

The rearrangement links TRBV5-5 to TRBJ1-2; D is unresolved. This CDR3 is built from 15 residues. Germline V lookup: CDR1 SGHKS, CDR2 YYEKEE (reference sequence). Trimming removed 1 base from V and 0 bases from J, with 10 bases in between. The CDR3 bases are TGTGCCAGCAGCTTGTCCAGCAGCGCTAACTATGGCTACACCTTC. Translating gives CASSLSSSANYGYTF.

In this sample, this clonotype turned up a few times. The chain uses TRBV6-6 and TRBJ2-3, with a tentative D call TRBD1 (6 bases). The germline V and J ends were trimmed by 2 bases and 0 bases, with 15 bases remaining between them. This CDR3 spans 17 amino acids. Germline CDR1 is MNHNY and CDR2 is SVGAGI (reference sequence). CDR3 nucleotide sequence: TGTGCCAGCAGTTACAGGACAGACGGCCCTAGCACAGATACGCAGTATTTT. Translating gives CASSYRTDGPSTDTQYF.

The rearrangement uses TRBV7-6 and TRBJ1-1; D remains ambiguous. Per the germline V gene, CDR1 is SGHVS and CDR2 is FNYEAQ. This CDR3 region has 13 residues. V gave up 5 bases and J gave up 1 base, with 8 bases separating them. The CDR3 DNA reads TGTGCCAGCAGCCCAACAAGGAACACTGAAGCTTTCTTT. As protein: CASSPTRNTEAFF.

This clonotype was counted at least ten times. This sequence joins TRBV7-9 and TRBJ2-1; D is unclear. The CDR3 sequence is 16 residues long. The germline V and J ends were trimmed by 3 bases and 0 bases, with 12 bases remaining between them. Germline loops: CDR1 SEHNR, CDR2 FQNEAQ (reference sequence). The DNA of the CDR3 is TGTGCCAGCAGCTTGGCGCATTCGAGCTCCTACAATGAGCAGTTCTTC. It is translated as CASSLAHSSSYNEQFF.